This T cell receptor beta chain was captured in a study of patients and donors after allogeneic stem cell transplantation. The length of the CDR3 is 15 residues. Germline CDR1 LNHDA, CDR2 SQIVND (reference sequence). V was shortened by 6 bases and J by 14 bases, with 23 bases between the two germline ends. In TCRdb, the RT-PCR reads were re-called with MiXCR into one record per CDR3 protein. The table has 920,000 or so distinct CDR3 sequences, about a sixth seen once. Material for sequencing was blood, either unsorted or a sorted T cell fraction (not recorded which). J is TRBJ1-6 and V is TRBV19; D gene ambiguous. The source is a human donor who was either an allogeneic HSCT recipient or a stem cell or donor lymphocyte infusion donor (not recorded which). It is not recorded whose cells these are; they may come from a transplant donor. The CDR3 is CASSPGRVIIQALHF. Here the CDR3 DNA reads TGTGCCAGTAGCCCCGGACGGGTAATAATTCAAGCCCTCCACTTT. Full variable domain (remainder filled in from reference TRBV19 and TRBJ1-6): DGGITQSPKYLFRKEGQNVTLSCEQNLNHDAMYWYRQDPGQGLRLIYYSQIVNDFQKGDIAEGYSVSREKKESFPLTVTSAQKNPTAFYLCASSPGRVIIQALHFGNGTRLTVT.